This T cell receptor (beta chain) appears in the sequencing data of a study of T cell responses to AZD1222 COVID-19 vaccine (dated by TCRdb to the early 2020s). Notes on the research overall: TCR sequencing covered some 250 trial participants: 200 to 210 given two doses of AZD1222 and 26 given two doses of MenACWY control vaccine. Trial participants were enrolled by age into subgroups of 18-55, 56-69 and 70-plus years, and around 150, 28 and 57 TCR-sequenced participants, respectively, were included in these subgroups. What the authors observed across the whole study: Because no samples from the day 14 peak response were available, repertoires could be characterized only after the peak T cell response. CD4 TCRs associated with the vaccine covered the entire spike protein, and the dominant responses were in regions 160-218 and 743-854. Conclusions about previously exposed vaccinees were limited because only a handful of AZD1222 recipients were SARS-CoV-2 seropositive at baseline. The 56-69-year group was small, and its depth increase did not reach significance, likely because of low power. A significant rise in spike-specific TCR breadth and depth was observed after two AZD1222 doses relative to day 0 and relative to MenACWY recipients. Most participants were white British and females outnumbered males, and the authors suggested that clonal diversity may have been underestimated. Reportedly, close to half of the unique spike-specific TCRs recognized epitopes lying outside the regions that are mutated in the B.1.351 and B.1.1.7 variants.

What this sample's time point label stands for: baseline before first vaccination. Interpreted using the paper, the treatment or condition label stands for: meningococcal conjugate vaccine given as trial control. The vaccinee samples were drawn from two UK trials, COV001 and COV002, one of which was a single-blind randomized controlled phase 2/3 trial testing AZD1222 (ChAdOx1 nCoV-19) in healthy adults. Trial participant PBMC samples were collected at day 0 and day 28 after the second dose for TCRbeta chain sequencing. The CDR3 regions of human TCRbeta chains were subjected to immunosequencing. The source study handled its data this way. TCRs in the repertoires were compared against a reference library of SARS-CoV-2-specific TCRs that had been generated with the MIRA antigen-specificity platform. Breadth was defined as the fraction of unique TCRs that were SARS-CoV-2-associated, and depth was defined as the fraction of total T cells that were SARS-CoV-2-associated. Using the MIRA data, each spike-specific TCR was assigned both to the spike region to which the TCR was reactive and to a CD4 or CD8 class. Log10-transformed breadth and depth values were compared by one-way ANOVA with Sidak's multiple comparisons tests. TCRdb took over this immuneACCESS table, retaining in-frame rearrangements with V and J assigned. Such tables are incomplete; in checked studies, under half of the missing clones stem from an unresolved V gene, and the remainder is unexplained. D and trimming come from the DNA, and the V and J calls and clone size come from that table. Within this sample are 40,000 to 60,000 clones, with approximately 79% of them counted one time only. The biggest ten clones account for about 20% of the sample.

In regard to this clone: Its antigen is still unknown. No base quality information exists; no much larger clone differs at one position.

Trimming costs V 0 bases and J 3 bases, and their ends lie 6 bases apart. Taken from the germline V gene, the CDR1 and CDR2 loops are SGHRS and YFSETQ. Including the terminal cysteine and phenylalanine, the CDR3 comprises 13 residues. Only CDR3 DNA remains: 39 bases, in frame from the first base. The chain uses TRBV5-1 and TRBJ1-2; perhaps TRBD1 is the D gene, with 5 bases matching. The material sequenced was peripheral blood, taken on day 0 of MenACWY control vaccination. The TCR originated in an adult in good health. The CDR3: CASSLVGDYGYTF. In nucleotide form, the sequence is TGCGCCAGCAGCTTGGTAGGGGACTATGGCTACACCTTC. Supplemented by the reference TRBV5-1 and TRBJ1-2 proteins around the CDR3, the complete variable domain is KAGVTQTPRYLIKTRGQQVTLSCSPISGHRSVSWYQQTPGQGLQFLFEYFSETQRNKGNFPGRFSGRQFSNSRSEMNVSTLELGDSALYLCASSLVGDYGYTFGSGTRLTVV.